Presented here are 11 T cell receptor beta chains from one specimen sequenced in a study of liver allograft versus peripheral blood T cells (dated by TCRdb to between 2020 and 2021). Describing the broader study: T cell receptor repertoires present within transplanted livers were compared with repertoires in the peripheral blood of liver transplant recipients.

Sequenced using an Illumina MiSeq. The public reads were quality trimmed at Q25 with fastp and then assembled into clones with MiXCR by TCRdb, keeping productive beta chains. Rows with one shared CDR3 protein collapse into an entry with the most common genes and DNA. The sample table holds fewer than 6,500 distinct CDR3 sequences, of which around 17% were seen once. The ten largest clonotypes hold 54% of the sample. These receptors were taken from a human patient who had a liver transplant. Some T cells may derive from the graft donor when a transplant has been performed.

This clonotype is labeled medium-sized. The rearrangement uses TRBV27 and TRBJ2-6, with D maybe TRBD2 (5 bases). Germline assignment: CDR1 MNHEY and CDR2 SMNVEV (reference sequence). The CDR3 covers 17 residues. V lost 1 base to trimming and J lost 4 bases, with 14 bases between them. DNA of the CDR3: TGTGCCAGCAGTTTATACCCCGGGGTAGCCGGGGCCAACGTCCTGACTTTC. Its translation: CASSLYPGVAGANVLTF. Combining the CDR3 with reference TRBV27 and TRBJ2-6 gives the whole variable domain EAQVTQNPRYLITVTGKKLTVTCSQNMNHEYMSWYRQDPGLGLRQIYYSMNVEVTDKGDVPEGYKVSRKEKRNFPLILESPSPNQTSLYFCASSLYPGVAGANVLTFGAGSRLTVL.

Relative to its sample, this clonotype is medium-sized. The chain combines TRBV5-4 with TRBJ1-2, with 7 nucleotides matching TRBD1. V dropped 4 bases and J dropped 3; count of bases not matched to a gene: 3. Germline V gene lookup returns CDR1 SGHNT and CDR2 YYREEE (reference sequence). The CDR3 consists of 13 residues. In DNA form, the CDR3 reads TGTGCCAGCAGCCTCGACAGGGACTATGGCTACACCTTC. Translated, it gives CASSLDRDYGYTF.

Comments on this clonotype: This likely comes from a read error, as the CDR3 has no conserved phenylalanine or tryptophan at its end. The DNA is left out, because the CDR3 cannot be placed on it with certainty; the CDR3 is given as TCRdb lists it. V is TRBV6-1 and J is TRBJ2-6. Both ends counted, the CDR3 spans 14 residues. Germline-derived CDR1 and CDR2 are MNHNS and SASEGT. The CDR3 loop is CERSMEYGENVMTL.

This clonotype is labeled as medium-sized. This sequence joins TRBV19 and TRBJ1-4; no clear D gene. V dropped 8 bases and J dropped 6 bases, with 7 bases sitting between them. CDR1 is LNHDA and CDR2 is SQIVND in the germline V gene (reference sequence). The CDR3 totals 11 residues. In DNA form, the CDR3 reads TGTGCCAGTCGACGGTATGAAAAACTGTTTTTT. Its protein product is CASRRYEKLFF. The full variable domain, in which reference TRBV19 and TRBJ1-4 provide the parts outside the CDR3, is DGGITQSPKYLFRKEGQNVTLSCEQNLNHDAMYWYRQDPGQGLRLIYYSQIVNDFQKGDIAEGYSVSREKKESFPLTVTSAQKNPTAFYLCASRRYEKLFFGSGTQLSVL.

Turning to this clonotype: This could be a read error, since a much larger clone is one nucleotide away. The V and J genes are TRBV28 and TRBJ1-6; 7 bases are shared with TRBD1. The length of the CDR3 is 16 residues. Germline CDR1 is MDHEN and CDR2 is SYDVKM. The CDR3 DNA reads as TGTGTCAGCCCACCCAATCGGGACAGCTATAATTCACCCCTCCACTTT. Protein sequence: CVSPPNRDSYNSPLHF.

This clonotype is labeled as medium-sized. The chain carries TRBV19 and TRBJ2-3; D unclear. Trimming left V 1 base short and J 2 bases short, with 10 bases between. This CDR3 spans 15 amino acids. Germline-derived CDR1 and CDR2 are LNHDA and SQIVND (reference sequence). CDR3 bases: TGTGCCAGTAGTATAGTTACCGGTTACACAGATACGCAGTATTTT. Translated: CASSIVTGYTDTQYF.

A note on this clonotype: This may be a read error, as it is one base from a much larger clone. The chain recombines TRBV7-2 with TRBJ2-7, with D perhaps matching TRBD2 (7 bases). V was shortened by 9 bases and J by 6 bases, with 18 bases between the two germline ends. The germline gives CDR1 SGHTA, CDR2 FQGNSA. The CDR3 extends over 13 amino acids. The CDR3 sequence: CARSQGRAGEQYF. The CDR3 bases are TGTGCCAGGAGCCAGGGGAGGGCGGGCGAGCAGTACTTC.

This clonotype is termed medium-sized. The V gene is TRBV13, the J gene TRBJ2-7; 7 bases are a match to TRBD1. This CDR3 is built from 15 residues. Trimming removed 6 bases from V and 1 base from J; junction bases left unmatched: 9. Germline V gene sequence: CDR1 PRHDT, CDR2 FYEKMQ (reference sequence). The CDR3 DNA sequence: TGTGCCAGCAGTCGAGGACAGGACCTGTCCTACGAGCAGTACTTC. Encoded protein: CASSRGQDLSYEQYF.

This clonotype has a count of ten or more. The CDR3: CASSYSYNYEYNSPLHF. CDR3 nucleotides: TGTGCCAGCAGTTACTCCTACAACTACGAGTATAATTCACCCCTCCACTTT. The chain recombines TRBV6-5 with TRBJ1-6; D uncertain. Trimming removed 0 bases at V and 4 bases at J, with 13 bases between. CDR1 is MNHEY, CDR2 SVGAGI, per germline. The CDR3 loop spans 17 amino acids.

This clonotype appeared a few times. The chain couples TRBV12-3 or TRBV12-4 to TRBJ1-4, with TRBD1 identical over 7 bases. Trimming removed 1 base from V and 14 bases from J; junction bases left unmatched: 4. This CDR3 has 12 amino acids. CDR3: CASSLGGRGLFF. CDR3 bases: TGTGCCAGCAGTTTAGGGGGCAGGGGGCTGTTTTTT.

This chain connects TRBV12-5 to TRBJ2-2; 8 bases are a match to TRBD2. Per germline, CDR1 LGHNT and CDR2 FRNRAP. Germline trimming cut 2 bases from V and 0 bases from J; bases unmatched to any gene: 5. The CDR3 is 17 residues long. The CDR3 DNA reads TGTGCTAGTGGTTTGCCGGGGGGGGCTCCGAACACCGGGGAGCTGTTTTTT. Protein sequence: CASGLPGGAPNTGELFF.